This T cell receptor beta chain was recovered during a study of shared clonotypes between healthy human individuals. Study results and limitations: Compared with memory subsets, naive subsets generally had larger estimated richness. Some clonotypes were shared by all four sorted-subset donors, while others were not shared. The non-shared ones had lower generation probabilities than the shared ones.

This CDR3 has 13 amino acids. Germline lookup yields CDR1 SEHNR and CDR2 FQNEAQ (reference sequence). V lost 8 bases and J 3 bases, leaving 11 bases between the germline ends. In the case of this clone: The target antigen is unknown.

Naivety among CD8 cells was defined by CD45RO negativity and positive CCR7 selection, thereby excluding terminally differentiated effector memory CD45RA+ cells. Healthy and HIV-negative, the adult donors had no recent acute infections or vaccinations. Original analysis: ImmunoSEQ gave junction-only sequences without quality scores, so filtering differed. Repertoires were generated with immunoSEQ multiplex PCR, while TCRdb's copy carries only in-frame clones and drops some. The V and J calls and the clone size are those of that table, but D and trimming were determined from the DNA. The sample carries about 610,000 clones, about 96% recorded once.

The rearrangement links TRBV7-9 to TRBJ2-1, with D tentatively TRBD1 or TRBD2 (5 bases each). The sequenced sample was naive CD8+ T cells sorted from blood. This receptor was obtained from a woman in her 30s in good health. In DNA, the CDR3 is TGTGCCAGCCCCGATGGGGGCTACAATGAGCAGTTCTTC. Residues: CASPDGGYNEQFF.